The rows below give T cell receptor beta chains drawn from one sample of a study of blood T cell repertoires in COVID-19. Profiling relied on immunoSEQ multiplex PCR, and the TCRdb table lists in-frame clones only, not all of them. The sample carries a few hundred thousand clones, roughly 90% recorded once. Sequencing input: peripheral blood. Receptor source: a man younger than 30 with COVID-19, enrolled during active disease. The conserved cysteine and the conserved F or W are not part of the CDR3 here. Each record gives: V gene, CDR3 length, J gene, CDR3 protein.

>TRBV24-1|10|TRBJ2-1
ATAAGPYEQF
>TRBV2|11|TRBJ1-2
ASIGGGAGGYT
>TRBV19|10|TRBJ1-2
ASADSFYGYT
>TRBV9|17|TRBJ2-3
ASSVASTGQGRGADTQY
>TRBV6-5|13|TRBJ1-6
ASSSTGTGDSPLH
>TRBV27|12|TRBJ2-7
ASRYRGGSYEQY
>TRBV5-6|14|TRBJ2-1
ASSLFLAQGTNEQF
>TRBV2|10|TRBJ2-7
ASSERALKQY
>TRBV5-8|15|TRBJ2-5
ASTPRRLAGDQETQY
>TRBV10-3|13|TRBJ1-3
ASSRGDEGGNTIY
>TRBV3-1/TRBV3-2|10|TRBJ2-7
ASSRSGYEQY
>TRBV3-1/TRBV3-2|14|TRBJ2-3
ASSRGTSGSTDTQY
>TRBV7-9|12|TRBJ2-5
ASSLTGGRETQY
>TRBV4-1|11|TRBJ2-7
ATSGGEGYEQY
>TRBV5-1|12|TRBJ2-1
ASSLRGSYNEQF
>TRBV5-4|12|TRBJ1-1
ASSLESVTAEAF
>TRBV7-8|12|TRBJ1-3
ASSLTRSGNTIY
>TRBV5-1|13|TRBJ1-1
ASSQSGREDTEAF
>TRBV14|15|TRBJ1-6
ASSPDRGSSYNSPLH
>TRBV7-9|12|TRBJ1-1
ASSFSGRGTEAF
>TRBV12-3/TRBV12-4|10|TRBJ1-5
ASSFSSEPQH
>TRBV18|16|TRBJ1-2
ASSPPIGFSGQRDGYT
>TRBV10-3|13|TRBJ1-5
AISEDNREDQPQH
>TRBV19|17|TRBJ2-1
ASSILSGGVHSIDNEQF
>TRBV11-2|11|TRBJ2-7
ASSSRQLDEQY
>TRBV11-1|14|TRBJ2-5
ASSSGLAGGLETQY
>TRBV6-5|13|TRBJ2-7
ASSEGLADTYEQY
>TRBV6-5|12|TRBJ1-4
ASHRQGTREKLF
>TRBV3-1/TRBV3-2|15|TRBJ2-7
ASSQDPLRQLIPEQY
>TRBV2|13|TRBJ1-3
ASSNRSSSGNTIY
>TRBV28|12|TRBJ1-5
ASSRTALLQPQH
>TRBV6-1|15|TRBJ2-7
ASSERLTDELGYEQY
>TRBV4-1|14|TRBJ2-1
ASSQSPSGSYNEQF
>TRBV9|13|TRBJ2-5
ASSSGTSEKETQY
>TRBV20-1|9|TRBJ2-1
SARPGREQF
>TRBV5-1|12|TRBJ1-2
ASSLEDLQVGYT
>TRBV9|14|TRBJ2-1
ASSVRGGSSYNEQF
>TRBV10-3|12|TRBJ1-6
AISEGQVNSPLH
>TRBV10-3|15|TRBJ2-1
AISGSSGSESYNEQF
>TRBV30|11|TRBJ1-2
AWRDPQGGGYT
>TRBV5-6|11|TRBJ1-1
ASSRTVNTEAF
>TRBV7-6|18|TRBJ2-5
ASSFVYRDSFYLSQETQY
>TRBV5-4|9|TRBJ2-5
ASSLQETQY
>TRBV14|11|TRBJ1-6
ASSSHRNSPLH
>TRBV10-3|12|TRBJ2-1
AIRPGTHHNEQF